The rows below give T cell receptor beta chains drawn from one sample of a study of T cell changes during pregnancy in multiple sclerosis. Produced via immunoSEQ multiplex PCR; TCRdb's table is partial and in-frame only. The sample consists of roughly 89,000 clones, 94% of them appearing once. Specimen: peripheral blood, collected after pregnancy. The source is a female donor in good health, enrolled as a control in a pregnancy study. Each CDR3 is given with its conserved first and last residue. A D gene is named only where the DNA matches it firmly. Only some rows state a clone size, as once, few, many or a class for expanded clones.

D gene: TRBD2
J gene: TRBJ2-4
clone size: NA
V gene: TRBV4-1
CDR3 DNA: TGCGCCAGCAGCCAAGATAGGACTAGCGGGAGACTTGGCATTCAGTACTTC
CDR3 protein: CASSQDRTSGRLGIQYF

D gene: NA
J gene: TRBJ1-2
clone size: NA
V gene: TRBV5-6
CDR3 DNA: TGTGCCAGCAGTCTTCCAGAGAGGAACTATGGCTACACCTTC
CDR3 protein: CASSLPERNYGYTF

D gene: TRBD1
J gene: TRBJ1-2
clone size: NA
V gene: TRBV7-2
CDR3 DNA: TGTGCCAGCAGCACAAAAACCGGGACAGGAGTCAACAACACCTTC
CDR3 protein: CASSTKTGTGVNNTF

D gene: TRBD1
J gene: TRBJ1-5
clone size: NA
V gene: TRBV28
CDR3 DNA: TGTGCCAGCAGGAGCCCAGGGGGCAGCAATCAGCCCCAGCATTTT
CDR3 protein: CASRSPGGSNQPQHF

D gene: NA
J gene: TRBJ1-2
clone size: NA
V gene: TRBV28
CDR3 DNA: TGTGCCAGCAGTCTAGGTTTAGCCCATGGCTACACCTTC
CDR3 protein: CASSLGLAHGYTF

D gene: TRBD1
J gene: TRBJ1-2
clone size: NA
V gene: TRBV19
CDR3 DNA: TGTGCCAGTAGAAGACAGGGTGGCGACTATGGCTACACCTTC
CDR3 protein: CASRRQGGDYGYTF

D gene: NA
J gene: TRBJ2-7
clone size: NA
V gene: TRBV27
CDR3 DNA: TGTGCCAGCAGTTTATCCCCGGGCTACGAGCAGTACTTC
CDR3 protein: CASSLSPGYEQYF

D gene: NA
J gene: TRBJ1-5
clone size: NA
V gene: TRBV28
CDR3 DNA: TGTGCCAGCAGGAGAGCAGGGGTTTCGGGGCAGCCCCAGCATTTT
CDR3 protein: CASRRAGVSGQPQHF

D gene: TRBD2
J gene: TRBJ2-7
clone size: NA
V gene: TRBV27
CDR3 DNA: TGTGCCAGCAGTTTACTAGCGGGAGGCGGCGAGCAGTACTTC
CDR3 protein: CASSLLAGGGEQYF

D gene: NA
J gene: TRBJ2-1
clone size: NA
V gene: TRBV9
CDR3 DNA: TGTGCCAGCAGCGCCAGACAGTCCTCCAATGAGCAGTTCTTC
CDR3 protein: CASSARQSSNEQFF

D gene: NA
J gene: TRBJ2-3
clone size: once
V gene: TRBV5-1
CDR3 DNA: TGCGCCAGCAGCGAAGGTGGGACATATAGCACAGATACGCAGTATTTT
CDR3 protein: CASSEGGTYSTDTQYF

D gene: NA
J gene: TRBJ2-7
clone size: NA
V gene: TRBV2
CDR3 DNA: TGTGCCAGCCGTCTTCCCGGCAGGGGATTGTACGAGCAGTACTTC
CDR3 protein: CASRLPGRGLYEQYF

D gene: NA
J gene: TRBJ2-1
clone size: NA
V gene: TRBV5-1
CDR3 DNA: TGCGCCAGCACCGGGACTTCCCCTCGCAATGAGCAGTTCTTC
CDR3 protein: CASTGTSPRNEQFF

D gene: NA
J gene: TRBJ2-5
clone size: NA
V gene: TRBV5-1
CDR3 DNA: TGCGCCAGCAGCTTAACTGGTGGAGAGACCCAGTACTTC
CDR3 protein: CASSLTGGETQYF

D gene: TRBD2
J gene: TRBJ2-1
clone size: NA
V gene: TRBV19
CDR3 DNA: TGTGCCAGTAACCTAGGCGGACTAGCGGGACAAGTCAATGAGCAGTTCTTC
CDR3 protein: CASNLGGLAGQVNEQFF

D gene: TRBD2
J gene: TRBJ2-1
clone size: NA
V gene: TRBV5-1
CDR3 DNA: TGCGCCAGCAGCTTGCTTCGGACTAGCTATGATGAGCAGTTCTTC
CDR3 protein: CASSLLRTSYDEQFF

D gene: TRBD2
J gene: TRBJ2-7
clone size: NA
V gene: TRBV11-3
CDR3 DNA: TGTGCCAGCAGCTCCGGACTAGCCCCATTCAACGAGCAGTACTTC
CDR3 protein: CASSSGLAPFNEQYF

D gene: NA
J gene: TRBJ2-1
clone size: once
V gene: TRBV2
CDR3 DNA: TGTGCCAGCAGTGGCGGGATAGGGGATGAGCAGTTCTTC
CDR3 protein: CASSGGIGDEQFF

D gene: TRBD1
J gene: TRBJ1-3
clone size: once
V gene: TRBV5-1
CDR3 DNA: TGCGCCAGCAGCTACGGACAGGACTCTGGAAACACCATATATTTT
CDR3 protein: CASSYGQDSGNTIYF

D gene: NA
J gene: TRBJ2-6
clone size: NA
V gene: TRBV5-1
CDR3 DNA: TGCGCCAGCAGCTTGTCAGGGGACGGGGCCAACGTCCTGACTTTC
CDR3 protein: CASSLSGDGANVLTF

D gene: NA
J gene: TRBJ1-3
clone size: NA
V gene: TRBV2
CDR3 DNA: TGTGCCAGCAGTGTAGAGGCGCCTATCTCTGGAAACACCATATATTTT
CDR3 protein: CASSVEAPISGNTIYF

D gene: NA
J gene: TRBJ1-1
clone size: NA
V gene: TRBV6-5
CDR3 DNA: TGTGCCAGCAGTTACTCTCAAGCACACACTGAAGCTTTCTTT
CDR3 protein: CASSYSQAHTEAFF

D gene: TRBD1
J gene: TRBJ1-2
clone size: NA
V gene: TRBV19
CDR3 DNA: TGTGCCAGTAGTATAGCCCCCGACAGGGGGTTTAACTATGGCTACACCTTC
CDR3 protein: CASSIAPDRGFNYGYTF

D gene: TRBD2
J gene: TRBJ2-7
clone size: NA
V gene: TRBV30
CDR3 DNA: TGTGCCTCCCTCCGGGGCGGGAGTTTGAACGAGCAGTACTTC
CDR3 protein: CASLRGGSLNEQYF

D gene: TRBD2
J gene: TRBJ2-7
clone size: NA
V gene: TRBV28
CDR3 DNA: TGTGCCAGCAGTTTAGTGACTAGCGGGTCCTACGAGCAGTACTTC
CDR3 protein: CASSLVTSGSYEQYF

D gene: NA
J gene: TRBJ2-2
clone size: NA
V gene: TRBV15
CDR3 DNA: TGTGCCACCAGCAGAGATGAGGCGAGAGTATCCGGGGAGCTGTTTTTT
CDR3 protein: CATSRDEARVSGELFF

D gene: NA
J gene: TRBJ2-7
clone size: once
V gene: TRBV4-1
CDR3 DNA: TGCGCCAGCAGCCCCTATGTATTGTACGAGCAGTACTTC
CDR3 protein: CASSPYVLYEQYF

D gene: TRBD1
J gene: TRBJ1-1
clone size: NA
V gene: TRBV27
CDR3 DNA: TGTGCCAGCAGAAACAGGGGGCAGGGGGAAGCTTTCTTT
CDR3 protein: CASRNRGQGEAFF

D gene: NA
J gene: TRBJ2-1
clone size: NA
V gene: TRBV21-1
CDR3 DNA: TGTGCCAGCAGCAAAGCGCAAGGGGGCGCTGAGCAGTTCTTC
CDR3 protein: CASSKAQGGAEQFF

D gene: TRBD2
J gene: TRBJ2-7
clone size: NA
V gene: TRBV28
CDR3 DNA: TGTGCCAGCAGTTTCGAAACGCAGGGAGGGAACGAGCAGTACTTC
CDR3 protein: CASSFETQGGNEQYF

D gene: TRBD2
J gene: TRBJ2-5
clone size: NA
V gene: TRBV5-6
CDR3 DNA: TGTGCCAGCAGCTTCGGACTAGCGGGAGCTAAAGAGACCCAGTACTTC
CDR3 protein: CASSFGLAGAKETQYF

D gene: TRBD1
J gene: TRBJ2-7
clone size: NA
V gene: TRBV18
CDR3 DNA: TGTGCCAGCTCACCACGGACAGGCAGCTCCTACGAGCAGTACTTC
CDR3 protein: CASSPRTGSSYEQYF

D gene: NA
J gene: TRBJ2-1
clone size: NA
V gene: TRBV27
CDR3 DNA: TGTGCCAGCAGTTTCGAGAGCTCCTACAATGAGCAGTTCTTC
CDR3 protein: CASSFESSYNEQFF

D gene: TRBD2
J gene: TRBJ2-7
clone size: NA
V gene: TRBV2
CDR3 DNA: TGTGCCAGCAGTTGGGACTACCTAAGGGAGCAGTACTTC
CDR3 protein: CASSWDYLREQYF

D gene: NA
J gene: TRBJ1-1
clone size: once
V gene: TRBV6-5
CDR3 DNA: TGTGCCAGCAGTTACTCCCGGGGGACTGAAGCTTTCTTT
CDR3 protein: CASSYSRGTEAFF

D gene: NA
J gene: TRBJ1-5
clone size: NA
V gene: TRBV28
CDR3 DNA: TGTGCCAGCACCTTCGAGGTCCGGGGAAGCAATCAGCCCCAGCATTTT
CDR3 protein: CASTFEVRGSNQPQHF

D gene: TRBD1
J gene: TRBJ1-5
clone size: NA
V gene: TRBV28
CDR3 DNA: TGTGCCAGCAGTTTACATCCGAGGACAGGTGATCAGCCCCAGCATTTT
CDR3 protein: CASSLHPRTGDQPQHF

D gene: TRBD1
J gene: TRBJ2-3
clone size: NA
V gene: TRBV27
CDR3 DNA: TGTGCCAGCAGTTTGACAGGGAACCCCCCAGATACGCAGTATTTT
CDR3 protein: CASSLTGNPPDTQYF

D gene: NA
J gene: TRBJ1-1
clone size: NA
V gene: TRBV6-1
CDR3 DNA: TGTGCCACCGATCTGAGAGATGAAGCTTTCTTT
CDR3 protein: CATDLRDEAFF

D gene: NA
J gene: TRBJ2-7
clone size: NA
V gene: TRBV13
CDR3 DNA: TGTGCCAGCAGCGATAAGCGGGACGAGCAGTACTTC
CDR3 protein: CASSDKRDEQYF

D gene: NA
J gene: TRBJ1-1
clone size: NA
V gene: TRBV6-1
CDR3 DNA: TGTGCCAGCAGCCTCGAGGGGGGGACCACTGAAGCTTTCTTT
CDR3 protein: CASSLEGGTTEAFF

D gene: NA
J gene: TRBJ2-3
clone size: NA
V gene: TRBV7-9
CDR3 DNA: TGTGCCAGCAGCTCGATGGTTTATCTAGCAGGAGATACGCAGTATTTT
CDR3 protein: CASSSMVYLAGDTQYF

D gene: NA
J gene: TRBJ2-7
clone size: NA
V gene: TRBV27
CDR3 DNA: TGTGCCAGCATTAGGGGTTACGAGCAGTACTTC
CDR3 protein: CASIRGYEQYF

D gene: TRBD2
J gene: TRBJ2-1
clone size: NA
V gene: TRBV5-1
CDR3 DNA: TGCGCCAGCAGCTTCTTAGCGGGAGCATCCTACAATGAGCAGTTCTTC
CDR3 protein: CASSFLAGASYNEQFF

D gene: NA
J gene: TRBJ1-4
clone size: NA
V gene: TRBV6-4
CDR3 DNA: TGTGCCAGCAGTGCACATCCGGGGGCAACTAATGAAAAACTGTTTTTT
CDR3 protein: CASSAHPGATNEKLFF

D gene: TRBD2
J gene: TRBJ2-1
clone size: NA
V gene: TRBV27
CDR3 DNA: TGTGCCAGCAGTGCTACCCCCCGCGGGGGACTATTCAATGAGCAGTTCTTC
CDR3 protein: CASSATPRGGLFNEQFF

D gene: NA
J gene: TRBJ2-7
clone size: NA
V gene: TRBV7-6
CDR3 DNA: TGTGCCAGCAGCTTAGAAAAGGGAGTCGGGTACGAGCAGTACTTC
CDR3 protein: CASSLEKGVGYEQYF

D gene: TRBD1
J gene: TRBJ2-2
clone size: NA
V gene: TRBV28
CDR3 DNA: TGTGCCAGCAGTTTCCGGGACAGGGGAACCGGGGAGCTGTTTTTT
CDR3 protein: CASSFRDRGTGELFF

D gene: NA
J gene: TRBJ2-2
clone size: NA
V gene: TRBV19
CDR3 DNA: TGTGCCAGTAGTATCCGTGAGGGATCCGGGGAGCTGTTTTTT
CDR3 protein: CASSIREGSGELFF

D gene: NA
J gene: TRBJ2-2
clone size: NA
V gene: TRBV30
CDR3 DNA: TGTGCCTGGAGTTCTAGCAAAAGCACGAACACCGGGGAGCTGTTTTTT
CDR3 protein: CAWSSSKSTNTGELFF

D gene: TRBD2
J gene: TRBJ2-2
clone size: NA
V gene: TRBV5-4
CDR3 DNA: TGTGCCAGCAGCTTGGTTAGCGGGAGGGCCACCGGGGAGCTGTTTTTT
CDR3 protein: CASSLVSGRATGELFF